This T cell receptor beta chain originates from a study of CD8 T cells in ankylosing spondylitis. General study findings and limits: It appeared that ankylosing spondylitis blood was characterized by a TCR beta motif of roughly 8 highly homologous variants.

Regarding this clonotype: The antigen is undetermined.

The CDR3 totals 13 residues. V shed 4 bases and J shed 3 bases, with 9 bases lying between them. The germline V gene encodes CDR1 MDHEN and CDR2 SYDVKM. Via MiXCR, TCRdb re-called the 5' RACE reads, giving one row per CDR3 protein. The sample includes over 400,000 distinct CDR3 sequences, roughly 25% of them seen just once. Specimen: blood, either unsorted or a sorted T cell fraction (not recorded which). The chain employs TRBV28 and TRBJ1-1; D is unresolved. The TCR was taken from a male donor with ankylosing spondylitis. The CDR3 is CASSSRAHTEAFF. CDR3 sequence (DNA): TGTGCCAGCAGTTCAAGGGCCCACACTGAAGCTTTCTTT. Together with reference TRBV28 and TRBJ1-1, the CDR3 gives the full variable domain: DVKVTQSSRYLVKRTGEKVFLECVQDMDHENMFWYRQDPGLGLRLIYFSYDVKMKEKGDIPEGYSVSREKKERFSLILESASTNQTSMYLCASSSRAHTEAFFGQGTRLTVV.